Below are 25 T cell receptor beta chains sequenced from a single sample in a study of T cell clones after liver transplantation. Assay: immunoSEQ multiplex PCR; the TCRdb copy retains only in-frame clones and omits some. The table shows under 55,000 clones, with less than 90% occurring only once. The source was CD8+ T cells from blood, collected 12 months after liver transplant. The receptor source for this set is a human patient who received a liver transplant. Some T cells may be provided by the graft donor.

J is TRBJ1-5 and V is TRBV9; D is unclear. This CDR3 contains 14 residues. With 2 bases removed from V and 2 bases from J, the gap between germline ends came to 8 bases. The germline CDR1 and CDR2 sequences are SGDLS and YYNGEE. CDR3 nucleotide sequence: TGTGCCAGCAGCGTTGGGGAGGGCAATCAGCCCCAGCATTTT. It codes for CASSVGEGNQPQHF.

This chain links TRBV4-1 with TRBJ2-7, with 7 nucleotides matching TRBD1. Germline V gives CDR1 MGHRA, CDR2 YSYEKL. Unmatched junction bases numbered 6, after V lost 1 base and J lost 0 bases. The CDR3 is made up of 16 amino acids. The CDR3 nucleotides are TGCGCCAGCAGCCAAGGGACAGGACTCTACTCCTACGAGCAGTACTTC. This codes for CASSQGTGLYSYEQYF.

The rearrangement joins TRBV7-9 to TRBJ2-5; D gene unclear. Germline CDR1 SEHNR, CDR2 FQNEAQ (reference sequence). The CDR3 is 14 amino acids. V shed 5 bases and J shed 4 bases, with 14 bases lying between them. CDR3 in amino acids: CASSRSETAETQYF. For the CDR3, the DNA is TGTGCCAGCAGCCGCAGTGAAACGGCAGAGACCCAGTACTTC.

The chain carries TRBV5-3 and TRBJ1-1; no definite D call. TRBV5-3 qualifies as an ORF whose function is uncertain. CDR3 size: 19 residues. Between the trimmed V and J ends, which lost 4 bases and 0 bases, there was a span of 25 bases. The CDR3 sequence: CARSGAGRPGRSMNTEAFF. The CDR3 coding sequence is TGTGCCAGAAGCGGAGCTGGGCGTCCGGGGAGGAGCATGAACACTGAAGCTTTCTTT.

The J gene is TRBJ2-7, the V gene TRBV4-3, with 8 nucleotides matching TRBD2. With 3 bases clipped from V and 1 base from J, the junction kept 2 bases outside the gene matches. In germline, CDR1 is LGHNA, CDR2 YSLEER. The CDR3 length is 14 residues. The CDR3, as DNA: TGCGCCAGCAGCCAGACGGGAGGGTCCTACGAGCAGTACTTC. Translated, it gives CASSQTGGSYEQYF.

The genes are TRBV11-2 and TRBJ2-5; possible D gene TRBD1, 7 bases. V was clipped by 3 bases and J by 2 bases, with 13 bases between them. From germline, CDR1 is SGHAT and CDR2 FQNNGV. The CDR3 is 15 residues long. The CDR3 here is CASSLWDSGQETQYF. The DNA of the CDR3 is TGTGCCAGCAGCTTGTGGGACAGCGGGCAAGAGACCCAGTACTTC.

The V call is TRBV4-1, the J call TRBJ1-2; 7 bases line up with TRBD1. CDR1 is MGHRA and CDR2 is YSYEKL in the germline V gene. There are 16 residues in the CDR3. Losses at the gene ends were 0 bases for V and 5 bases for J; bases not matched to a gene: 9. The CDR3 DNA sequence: TGCGCCAGCAGCCAAGAAGCCGGGACAGTCTTATATGGCTACACCTTC. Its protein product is CASSQEAGTVLYGYTF.

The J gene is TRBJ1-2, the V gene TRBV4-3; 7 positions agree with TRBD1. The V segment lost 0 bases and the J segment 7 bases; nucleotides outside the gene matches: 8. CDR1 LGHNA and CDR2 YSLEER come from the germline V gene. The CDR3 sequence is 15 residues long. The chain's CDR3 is CASSQDEAGGGGYTF. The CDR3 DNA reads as TGCGCCAGCAGCCAAGATGAGGCAGGGGGAGGTGGCTACACCTTC.

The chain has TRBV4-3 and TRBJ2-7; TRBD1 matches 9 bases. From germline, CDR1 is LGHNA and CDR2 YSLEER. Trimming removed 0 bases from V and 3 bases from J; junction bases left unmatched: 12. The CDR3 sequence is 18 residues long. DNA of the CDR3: TGCGCCAGCAGCCAAGAAGTGAACAGGGGGCGCTTTTACTACGAGCAGTACTTC. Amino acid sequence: CASSQEVNRGRFYYEQYF.

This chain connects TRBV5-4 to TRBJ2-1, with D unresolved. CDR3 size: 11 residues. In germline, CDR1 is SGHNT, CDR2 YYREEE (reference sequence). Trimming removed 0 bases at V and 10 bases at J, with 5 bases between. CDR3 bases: TGTGCCAGCAGCTTGGCCGTCGAGCAGTTCTTC. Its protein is CASSLAVEQFF.

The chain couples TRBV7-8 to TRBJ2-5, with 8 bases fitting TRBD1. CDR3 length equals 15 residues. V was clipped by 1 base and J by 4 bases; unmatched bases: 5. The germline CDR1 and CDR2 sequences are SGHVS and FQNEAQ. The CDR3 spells CASSLVQGVGETQYF. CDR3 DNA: TGTGCCAGCAGCTTAGTACAGGGGGTGGGAGAGACCCAGTACTTC.

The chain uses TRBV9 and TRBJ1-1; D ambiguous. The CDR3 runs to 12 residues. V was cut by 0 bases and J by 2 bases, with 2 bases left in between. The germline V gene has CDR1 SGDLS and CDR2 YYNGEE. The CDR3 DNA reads TGTGCCAGCAGCGTAGTAAACACTGAAGCTTTCTTT. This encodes CASSVVNTEAFF.

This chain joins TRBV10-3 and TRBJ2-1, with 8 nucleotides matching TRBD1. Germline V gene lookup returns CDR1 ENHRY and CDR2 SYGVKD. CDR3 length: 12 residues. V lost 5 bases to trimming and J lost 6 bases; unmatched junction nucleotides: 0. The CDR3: CAISTGGNEQFF. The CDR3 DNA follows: TGTGCCATCAGTACAGGGGGCAATGAGCAGTTCTTC.

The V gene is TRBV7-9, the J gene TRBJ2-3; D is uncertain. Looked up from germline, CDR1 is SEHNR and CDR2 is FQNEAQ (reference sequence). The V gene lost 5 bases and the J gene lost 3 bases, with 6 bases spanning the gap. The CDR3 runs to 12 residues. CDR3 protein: CASSEWTDTQYF. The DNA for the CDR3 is TGTGCCAGCAGCGAATGGACAGATACGCAGTATTTT.

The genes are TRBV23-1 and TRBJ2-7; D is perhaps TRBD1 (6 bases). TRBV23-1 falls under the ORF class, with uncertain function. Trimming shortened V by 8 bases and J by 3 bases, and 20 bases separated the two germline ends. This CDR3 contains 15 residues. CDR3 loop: CASYSQGQLHYEQYF. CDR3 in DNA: TGCGCCAGCTATTCCCAGGGGCAGCTCCACTACGAGCAGTACTTC.

In DNA form, the CDR3 reads TGTGCCAGCAGTTTATCACTAGACCCAGATACGCAGTATTTT. Translated: CASSLSLDPDTQYF. The chain joins TRBV28 to TRBJ2-3, with a tentative D call TRBD2 (5 bases). The CDR3 runs 14 residues. Between the trimmed V and J ends, which lost 1 base and 4 bases, there was a span of 9 bases. CDR1 and CDR2 from the germline V gene are MDHEN and SYDVKM.

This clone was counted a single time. The DNA for the CDR3 is TGCGCCAGCAGCTTGCCAGGAGGTGAGCAGTTCTTC. It yields the protein CASSLPGGEQFF. The genes are TRBV5-1 and TRBJ2-1, with D possibly being TRBD2 (5 bases). The V end lost 1 base, the J end lost 9 bases, and 8 bases lay between the germline ends. CDR3 size: 12 residues. CDR1 and CDR2 (germline): SGHRS, YFSETQ.

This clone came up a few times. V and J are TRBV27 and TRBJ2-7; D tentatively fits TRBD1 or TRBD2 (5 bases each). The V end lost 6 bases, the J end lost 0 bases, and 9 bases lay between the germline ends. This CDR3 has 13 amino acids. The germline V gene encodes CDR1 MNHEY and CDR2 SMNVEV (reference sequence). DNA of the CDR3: TGTGCCAGCAGGGGACGGATCTCCTACGAGCAGTACTTC. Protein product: CASRGRISYEQYF.

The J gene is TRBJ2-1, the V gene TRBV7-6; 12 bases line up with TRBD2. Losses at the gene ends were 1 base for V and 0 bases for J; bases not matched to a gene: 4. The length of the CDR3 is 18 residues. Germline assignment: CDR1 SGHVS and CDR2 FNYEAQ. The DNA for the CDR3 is TGTGCCAGCAGCTTAGAGGCGACTAGCGGGAGCTCCTACAATGAGCAGTTCTTC. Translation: CASSLEATSGSSYNEQFF.

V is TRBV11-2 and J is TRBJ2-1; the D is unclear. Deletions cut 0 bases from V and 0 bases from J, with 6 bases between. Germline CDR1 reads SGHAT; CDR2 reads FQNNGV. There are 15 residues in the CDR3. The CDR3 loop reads CASSLDFPSYNEQFF. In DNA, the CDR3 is TGTGCCAGCAGCTTAGATTTTCCCTCCTACAATGAGCAGTTCTTC.

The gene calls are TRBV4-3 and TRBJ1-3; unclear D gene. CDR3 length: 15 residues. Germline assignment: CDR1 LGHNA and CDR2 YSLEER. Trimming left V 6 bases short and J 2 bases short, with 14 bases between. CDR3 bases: TGCGCCAGCAGTCAGATCGATTCCCCTGGAAACACCATATATTTT. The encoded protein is CASSQIDSPGNTIYF.

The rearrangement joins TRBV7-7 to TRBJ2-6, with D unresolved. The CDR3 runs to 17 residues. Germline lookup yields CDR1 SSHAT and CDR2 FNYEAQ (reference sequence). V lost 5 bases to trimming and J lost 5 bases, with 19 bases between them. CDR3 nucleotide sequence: TGTGCCAGCAGCATATCACTGCCACAAAGTCGGGCCAACGTCCTGACTTTC. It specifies CASSISLPQSRANVLTF.

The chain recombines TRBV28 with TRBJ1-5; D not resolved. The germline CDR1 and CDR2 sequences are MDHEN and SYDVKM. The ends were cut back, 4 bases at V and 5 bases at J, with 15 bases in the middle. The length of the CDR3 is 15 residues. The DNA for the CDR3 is TGTGCCAGCAGTTCGTACAGACTCACCGATCAGCCCCAGCATTTT. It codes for CASSSYRLTDQPQHF. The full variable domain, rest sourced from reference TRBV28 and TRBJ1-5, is DVKVTQSSRYLVKRTGEKVFLECVQDMDHENMFWYRQDPGLGLRLIYFSYDVKMKEKGDIPEGYSVSREKKERFSLILESASTNQTSMYLCASSSYRLTDQPQHFGDGTRLSIL.

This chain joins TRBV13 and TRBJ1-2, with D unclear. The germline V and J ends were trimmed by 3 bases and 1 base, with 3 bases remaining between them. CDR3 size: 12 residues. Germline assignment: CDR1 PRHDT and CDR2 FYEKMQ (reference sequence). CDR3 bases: TGTGCCAGCAGCTTTCTTAACTATGGCTACACCTTC. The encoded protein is CASSFLNYGYTF.

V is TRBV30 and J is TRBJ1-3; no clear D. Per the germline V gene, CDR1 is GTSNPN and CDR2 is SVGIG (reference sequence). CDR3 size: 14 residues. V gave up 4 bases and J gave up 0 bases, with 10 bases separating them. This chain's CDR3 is CAWIGLSSGNTIYF. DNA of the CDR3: TGTGCCTGGATCGGGCTATCCTCTGGAAACACCATATATTTT. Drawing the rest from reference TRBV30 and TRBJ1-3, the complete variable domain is SQTIHQWPATLVQPVGSPLSLECTVEGTSNPNLYWYRQAAGRGLQLLFYSVGIGQISSEVPQNLSASRPQDRQFILSSKKLLLSDSGFYLCAWIGLSSGNTIYFGEGSWLTVV.